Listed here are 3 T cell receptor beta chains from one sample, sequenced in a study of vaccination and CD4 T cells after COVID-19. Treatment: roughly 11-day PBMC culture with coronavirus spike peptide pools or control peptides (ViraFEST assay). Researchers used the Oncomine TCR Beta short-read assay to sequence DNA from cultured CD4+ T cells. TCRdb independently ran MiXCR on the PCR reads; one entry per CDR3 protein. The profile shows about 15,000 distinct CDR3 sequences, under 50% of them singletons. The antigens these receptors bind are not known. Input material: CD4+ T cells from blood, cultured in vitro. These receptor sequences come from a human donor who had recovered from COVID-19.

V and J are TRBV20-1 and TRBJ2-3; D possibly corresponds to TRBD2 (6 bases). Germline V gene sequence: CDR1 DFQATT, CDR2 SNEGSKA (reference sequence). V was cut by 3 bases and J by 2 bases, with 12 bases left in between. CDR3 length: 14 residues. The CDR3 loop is CSARVAESTDTQYF. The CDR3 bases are TGCAGTGCTAGGGTAGCGGAATCCACAGATACGCAGTATTTT.

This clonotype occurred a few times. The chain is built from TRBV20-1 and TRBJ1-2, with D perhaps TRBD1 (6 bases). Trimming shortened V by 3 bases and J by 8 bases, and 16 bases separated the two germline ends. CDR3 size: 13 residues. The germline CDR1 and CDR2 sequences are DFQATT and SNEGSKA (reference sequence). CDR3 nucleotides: TGCAGTGCTAGTGATCGGGGGGCCGGGGGCTACACCTTC. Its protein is CSASDRGAGGYTF.

The DNA for the CDR3 is TGTGCCAGCAGCTCAGGGACAGGGGACACTGAAGCTTTCTTT. The encoded protein is CASSSGTGDTEAFF. J is TRBJ1-1 and V is TRBV7-2; 10 bases are shared with TRBD1. The length of the CDR3 is 14 residues. CDR1 SGHTA and CDR2 FQGNSA come from the germline V gene. Unmatched junction bases numbered 2, after V lost 4 bases and J lost 3 bases.